This T cell receptor (beta chain) stems from a study of blood T cell repertoires in COVID-19 (dated by TCRdb to about 2020). Study-level background: The collaborator samples originated in the United States, Italy and Spain and spanned the acute and convalescent phases of COVID-19. The prospective study material was composed of cDNA or gDNA derived from T cells, B-cell-depleted T cells, or PBMCs. Subjects who had been exposed to COVID-19, were actively infected with it, or had recovered from it provided the deeply sampled blood TCRbeta repertoires that made up the dataset. The repertoires were released in a freely available public database meant as a resource for research on the immune response to SARS-CoV-2. Samples were obtained from the ongoing ImmuneRACE study (first 160 participants) and from over 1,000 subjects provided by 6 global collaborators. A de-identified subject ID, COVID-19 status, age in years and sex were almost always included in the sample metadata. HLA class I and class II types, where available, came from metadata supplied by the sample provider rather than from assay-based typing. Beyond this particular receptor, the publication reports: The amount of clinical and demographic metadata varied by source and participant and was provided uncurated.

About this clone itself: It has no known antigen specificity. No qualities accompany the bases; no much larger clone lies one base away.

The CDR3 runs 15 residues from the cysteine to the phenylalanine. Only the CDR3 region is kept as DNA, spanning 45 bases read in frame from base 1. Trimming takes 0 bases from V and 7 bases from J, and the germline ends sit 15 bases apart. The germline V gene (reference sequence) gives CDR1 as LNHNV and CDR2 as YYDKDF. Collaborating institutions collected whole blood in K2EDTA tubes following their own protocols. For TCRbeta analysis, collaborator samples were shipped as frozen whole blood, as isolated PBMCs, or as DNA extracted from either sample type. TCRbeta CDR3 regions were amplified from genomic DNA using the immunoSEQ Assay, a bias-controlled multiplex PCR. The paper's data handling went like this. The number of nucleated cells in each sample was estimated from the amplification of reference gene primers within the assay. Sequence reads were collapsed and filtered to measure the absolute abundance of every unique TCRbeta CDR3 rearrangement. For each sample, productive Simpson clonality was calculated as the square root of Simpson's diversity index over productive rearrangements. The table was pulled from immuneACCESS by TCRdb, which kept in-frame rearrangements only. Such tables lose some clones; where checked, under half of the loss comes from unresolved V genes, and the rest has no known cause. That table gives V, J and clone size, and the DNA gave D and trimming. In all, the sample holds 200,000 to 250,000 clones, and about 88% of those were seen once. The ten most abundant clones make up around 2.9% of the sample.

The chain is assembled from TRBV15 and TRBJ1-2; the D gene cannot be named for sure. The sample was peripheral blood. The receptor's source is a woman aged 55-69 years with acute or convalescent COVID-19. The DNA is TGTGCCACCAGCAGAGATAAGGCGGGCAGGAGTGGCTACACCTTC. Its protein reads: CATSRDKAGRSGYTF.